This T cell receptor (beta chain) was profiled in a study of T-cell reconstitution after alpha-beta-depleted transplantation in children. Study outcomes and limitations: After one year, T-cell counts and TCRbeta diversity mostly came from new T cells.

A library of TCRbeta sequences, prepared with unique molecular identifiers, was generated. TCRdb reprocessed the PCR reads via MiXCR and lists one record per CDR3 protein. The top ten clones hold approximately 9.1% of a sample with 250,000 to 300,000 distinct CDR3 sequences, roughly 7.8% of them seen once. Ten or more counts support this clonotype. Antigen unknown. Sequenced material: peripheral blood, taken 360 days after TCRalphabeta/CD19-depleted stem cell transplant. The receptor was derived from a female patient younger than 10 who had a stem cell transplant for Fanconi anemia, so the T cells may come from the graft donor.

The CDR3: CASSLSTEAFF. The CDR3 DNA follows: TGTGCCAGCAGCTTGAGTACTGAAGCTTTCTTT. The genes are TRBV7-9 and TRBJ1-1; the D is unclear. V lost 3 bases and J lost 5, with 4 bases in between. CDR1 is SEHNR, CDR2 FQNEAQ, per germline (reference sequence). The CDR3 consists of 11 residues.